This TCR beta chain emerged from a study of blood T cell repertoires in COVID-19. Here immunoSEQ multiplex PCR was the method, and the copy in TCRdb shows in-frame clones only, minus some. This sample carries roughly 180,000 clones, roughly 84% of them seen once, and the ten largest clones take about 10%. This sequence originates from a woman older than 75 with active or convalescent COVID-19. The specimen sequenced was peripheral blood.

The CDR3: CASSFSGSQETQYF. For the CDR3, the DNA is TGCGCCAGCAGCTTTAGCGGGAGCCAAGAGACCCAGTACTTC. The rearrangement joins TRBV5-1 to TRBJ2-5, with 9 bases lining up with TRBD2. Germline V gives CDR1 SGHRS, CDR2 YFSETQ. This CDR3 is built from 14 residues. The V gene end was trimmed by 2 bases and the J gene end by 1 base; junction bases not matched to a gene: 0.